The clone carrying this T cell receptor beta chain came up many times. The antigen is not known. The sample comes from a study of Graves' ophthalmopathy and Graves' hyperthyroidism. General observations from the study: A model of 13 signatures distinguished ophthalmopathy from stable hyperthyroidism at around 91% sensitivity and 81.08% specificity. Also, most clonotypes expanded in the thyroid above 0.001 frequency appeared in blood.

Establishment of the diagnosis relied upon clinical symptoms, serum thyroxine, TRAb, thyroid ultrasound and orbital computed tomography. Amplification from RNA transcripts yielded the TCR beta CDR3 regions. The workflow started with a first-round RT-PCR run with HTBI primers and then moved on to a second-round multiplex PCR. In TCRdb, the multiplex PCR reads were re-called with MiXCR into one record per CDR3 protein. Of around 1.1 million distinct CDR3 sequences listed, roughly 35% are singletons. The sequenced sample consisted of peripheral blood or thyroid tissue (not recorded which). This receptor was identified in an adult man with Graves' hyperthyroidism.

CDR3 residues: CASYWDSDGYTF. CDR3 DNA sequence: TGTGCCAGTTACTGGGACAGTGATGGCTACACCTTC. The chain couples TRBV2 to TRBJ1-2; 7 positions match TRBD1. The germline V gene has CDR1 SNHLY and CDR2 FYNNEI. The CDR3 sequence is 12 residues long. V was clipped by 9 bases and J by 6 bases; unmatched bases: 7.